Described below is a single TCR beta chain sequence and its context. The germline V and J ends were trimmed by 1 base and 4 bases, with 11 bases remaining between them. This CDR3 spans 15 amino acids. The V gene's germline CDR1 is LGHNT and CDR2 FRNRAP. Profiling relied on immunoSEQ multiplex PCR, and the TCRdb table lists in-frame clones only, not all of them. This sample has 55,000 to 75,000 clones, with 91% found just once. The sample belongs to a study of T cell changes during pregnancy in multiple sclerosis. The specimen was peripheral blood, collected after pregnancy. The TCR sequence derives from a female donor in good health, enrolled as a control in a pregnancy study. The chain has TRBV12-5 and TRBJ1-3; no firm D call. CDR3 sequence (DNA): TGTGCTAGTGGTTTGGACACGGACTCGGGAAACACCATATATTTT. The encoded protein is CASGLDTDSGNTIYF.